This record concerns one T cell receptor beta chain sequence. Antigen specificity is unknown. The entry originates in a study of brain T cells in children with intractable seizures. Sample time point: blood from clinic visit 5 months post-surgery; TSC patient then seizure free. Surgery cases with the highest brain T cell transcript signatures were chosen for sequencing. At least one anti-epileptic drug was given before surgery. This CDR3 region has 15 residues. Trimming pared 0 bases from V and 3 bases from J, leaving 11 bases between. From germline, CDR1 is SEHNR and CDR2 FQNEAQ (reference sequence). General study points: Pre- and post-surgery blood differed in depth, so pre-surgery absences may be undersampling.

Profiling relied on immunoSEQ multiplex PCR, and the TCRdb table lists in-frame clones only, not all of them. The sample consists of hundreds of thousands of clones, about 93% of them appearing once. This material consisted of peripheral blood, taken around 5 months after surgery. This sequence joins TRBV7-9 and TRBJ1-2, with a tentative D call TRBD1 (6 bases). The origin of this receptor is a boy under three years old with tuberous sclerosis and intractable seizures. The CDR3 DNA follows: TGTGCCAGCAGCTTAGCTGACAGGTCCTACTATGGCTACACCTTC. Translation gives CASSLADRSYYGYTF.